This TCR beta chain originates from a study of cytomegalovirus exposure and HLA in healthy donors. General study results and limits: Researchers counted 164 TCR beta chains as cytomegalovirus-associated. A later analysis linked a missense variant in DCLRE1C to the trimming of TCR beta V and J genes. Among CMV-associated TCR beta chains, most appeared HLA-restricted in a later analysis.

On this clone itself: Its antigen is unidentified.

This PCR relied on a set of 60 Vbeta primers and 13 Jbeta primers. Profiling relied on immunoSEQ multiplex PCR, and the TCRdb table lists in-frame clones only, not all of them. The data contain 130,000 or so clones, less than 85% of them singletons. V shed 1 base and J shed 7 bases, with 13 bases lying between them. The germline gives CDR1 SEHNR, CDR2 FQNEAQ (reference sequence). The CDR3 runs 14 residues. The TCR originated in a man aged 40-50 years in good health and CMV-seronegative. The rearrangement links TRBV7-9 to TRBJ1-2; D not certain. Sequenced: PBMCs. The chain's CDR3 is CASSLVVQETGYTF. In nucleotides, the CDR3 is TGTGCCAGCAGCTTAGTTGTCCAGGAAACTGGCTACACCTTC.